This TCR beta chain was recovered during a study of Graves' ophthalmopathy and Graves' hyperthyroidism. The germline V gene encodes CDR1 MNHNS and CDR2 SASEGT. Termini included, the CDR3 measures 15 amino acids. This clonotype appeared many times. A much larger clone sits a single nucleotide away, making a read error possible. The limits of the CDR3 on the DNA are not certain, so only TCRdb's listed CDR3 is given. With a duration under 3 months, ophthalmopathy in the donors showed moderate-to-severe activity, CAS ≥3 and NOSPECS ≥4. RNA served as the template for amplifying TCR beta CDR3 regions. Second-round multiplex PCR came after a first-round RT-PCR that employed HTBI primers. Each CDR3 protein is one row after TCRdb ran MiXCR on the multiplex PCR reads. The repertoire holds approximately 460,000 distinct CDR3 sequences, around an eighth seen once, with approximately 9.8% in the top ten.

Specimen: blood. This chain uses TRBV6-1 with TRBJ1-1; the table's D call of TRBD1 was not tested on the DNA. This TCR derives from a woman aged 25-40 years with Graves' ophthalmopathy. Here the CDR3 reads CASSPWGTGISEASF.